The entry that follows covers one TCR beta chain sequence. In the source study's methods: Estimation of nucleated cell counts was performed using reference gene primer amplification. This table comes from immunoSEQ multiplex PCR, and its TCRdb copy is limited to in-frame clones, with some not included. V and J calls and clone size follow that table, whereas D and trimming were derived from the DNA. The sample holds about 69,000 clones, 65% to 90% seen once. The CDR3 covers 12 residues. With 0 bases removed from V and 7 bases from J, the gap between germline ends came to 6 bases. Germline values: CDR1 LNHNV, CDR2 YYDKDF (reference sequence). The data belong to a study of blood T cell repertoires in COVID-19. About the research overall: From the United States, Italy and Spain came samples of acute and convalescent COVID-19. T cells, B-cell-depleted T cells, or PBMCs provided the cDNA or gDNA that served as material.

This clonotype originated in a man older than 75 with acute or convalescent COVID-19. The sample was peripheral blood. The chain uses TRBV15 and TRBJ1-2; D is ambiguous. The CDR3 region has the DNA TGTGCCACCAGCAGAGAGAGGGTTGGCTACACCTTC. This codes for CATSRERVGYTF.